This TCR beta chain comes out of a study of shared T cell receptors in the human thymus. Here immunoSEQ multiplex PCR was the method, and the copy in TCRdb shows in-frame clones only, minus some. The sample has some 700,000 clones, roughly 88% seen once. This CDR3 spans 10 amino acids. V lost 10 bases and J 11 bases, leaving 14 bases between the germline ends. Germline loops: CDR1 MNHNS, CDR2 SASEGT. This same sample was also part of a study on human thymus T cells. That investigation notes: Healthy Finnish infants undergoing corrective surgery for congenital heart defects were used as donors. During corrective heart surgery, resections were taken, and the thymus tissue came from them. Across thymic and blood repertoires, the usage of V and J genes appeared to be biased. Overlap was high between thymic repertoires from unrelated individuals, as reported in related research.

The V and J genes are TRBV6-1 and TRBJ1-1; TRBD1 might be the D (6 bases). This TCR was sampled from a girl less than two years old with a congenital heart defect. Sequenced material: thymocytes. This CDR3 reads CATLQGAAFF. CDR3 nucleotides: TGTGCCACCTTACAGGGAGCGGCTTTCTTT.